This T cell receptor (beta chain) derives from a study of blood T cell repertoires in COVID-19. Study details: From T cells, B-cell-depleted T cells, or PBMCs came the material, which was cDNA or gDNA.

Enrolment of Seattle patients took place during active infection, and they were followed longitudinally. The CDR3 is 15 residues long. Germline V gene sequence: CDR1 SQVTM, CDR2 ANQGSEA. Losses at the gene ends were 5 bases for V and 2 bases for J; bases not matched to a gene: 7. The method was immunoSEQ multiplex PCR; TCRdb's version includes in-frame clones alone and lacks a portion of them. The sample has some 120,000 clones; approximately 89% are singletons. Source material: peripheral blood. The chain recombines TRBV29-1 with TRBJ2-7, with TRBD2 matching over 12 bases. The receptor's source is an elderly woman with COVID-19, enrolled during active disease. CDR3 in amino acids: CSVSGTSGSAYEQYF. CDR3 bases: TGCAGCGTTTCCGGGACTAGCGGGTCCGCCTACGAGCAGTACTTC.